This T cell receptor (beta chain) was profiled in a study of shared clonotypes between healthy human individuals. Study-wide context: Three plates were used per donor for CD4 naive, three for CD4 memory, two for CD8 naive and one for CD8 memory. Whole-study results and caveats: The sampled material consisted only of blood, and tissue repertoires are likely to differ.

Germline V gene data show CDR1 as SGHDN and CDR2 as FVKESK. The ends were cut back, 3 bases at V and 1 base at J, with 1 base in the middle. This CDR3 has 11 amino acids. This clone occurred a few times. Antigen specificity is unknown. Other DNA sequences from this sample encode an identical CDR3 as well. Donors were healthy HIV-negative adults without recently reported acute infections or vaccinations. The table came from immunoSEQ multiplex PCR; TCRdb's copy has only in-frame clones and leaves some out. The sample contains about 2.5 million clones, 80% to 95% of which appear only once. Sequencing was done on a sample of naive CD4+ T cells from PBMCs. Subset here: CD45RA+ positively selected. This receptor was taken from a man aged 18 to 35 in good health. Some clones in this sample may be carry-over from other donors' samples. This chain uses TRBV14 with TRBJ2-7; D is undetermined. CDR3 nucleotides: TGTGCCAGCAGCCATTCCTACGAGCAGTACTTC. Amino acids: CASSHSYEQYF. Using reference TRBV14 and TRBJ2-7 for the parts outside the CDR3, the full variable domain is EAGVTQFPSHSVIEKGQTVTLRCDPISGHDNLYWYRRVMGKEIKFLLHFVKESKQDESGMPNNRFLAERTGGTYSTLKVQPAELEDSGVYFCASSHSYEQYFGPGTRLTVT.